This section outlines one T cell receptor (beta chain) sequence together with its context. Its target is not known. In the PCR, 60 Vbeta and 13 Jbeta primers were used. How the authors handled the data: In a later analysis, 80 million or so unique TCR beta chains included roughly 11 million shared by two or more donors. Assay used: immunoSEQ multiplex PCR; TCRdb lists only in-frame clones, some missing. V and J calls and clone size come straight from that table; D and trimming were deduced from the DNA. Seen here are approximately 180,000 clones, 60% to 85% observed once, and the top ten hold approximately 0.99%. This sample was taken from a study of cytomegalovirus exposure and HLA in healthy donors. Study-level findings and limits: Sequencing artifact likely explains a cluster of highly shared sequence variants. Investigators reported 150 to 200 TCR beta chains as tied to cytomegalovirus.

V dropped 5 bases and J dropped 2; count of bases not matched to a gene: 15. In germline, CDR1 is SGHTA, CDR2 FQGTGA. This CDR3 spans 18 amino acids. Specimen: PBMCs. The V and J genes are TRBV7-3 and TRBJ2-3, with 8 bases that match TRBD1. The sequence derives from a woman aged 40-49 years in good health and CMV-seronegative. CDR3 region: CASSPNTGQGYATDTQYF. In nucleotides, the CDR3 is TGTGCCAGCAGCCCAAATACAGGACAGGGCTATGCCACAGATACGCAGTATTTT.